This T cell receptor beta chain was identified during a study of blood T cells in healthy people across ages. General study results and limits: Because donor CMV status was unknown, expanded clonotype changes were possibly confounded.

At least ten counts were recorded for this clonotype. Its antigen is unidentified. It was with a sample-barcoded 5' primer and a J-beta primer mix that a second PCR of about 7 to 12 cycles was run. Every sample gave at least 2.5 million paired-end reads containing CDR3. MiXCR, applied by TCRdb to the 5' RACE reads, yields one record per CDR3 protein. Here the sample spans around 900,000 distinct CDR3 sequences, 25% to 30% being singletons. V lost 4 bases to trimming and J lost 6 bases; unmatched junction nucleotides: 2. Germline-derived CDR1 and CDR2 are LGHDT and YNNKEL (reference sequence). This CDR3 contains 13 residues.

Sequencing was done on a sample of blood. This chain connects TRBV3-1 to TRBJ2-1; 8 bases map to TRBD2. The receptor's source is an elderly woman in good health. The CDR3 region has the DNA TGTGCCAGCAGCCCAGCGGGGGTCAATGAGCAGTTCTTC. It translates to CASSPAGVNEQFF.